This T cell receptor beta chain was found in a study of blood T cell repertoires in COVID-19. The CDR3 totals 16 residues. V shed 4 bases and J shed 4 bases, with 18 bases lying between them. Per germline, CDR1 SGHRS and CDR2 YFSETQ. The protocol was immunoSEQ multiplex PCR, while the TCRdb copy is restricted to in-frame clones and leaves out a portion. The data contain about 200,000 clones, about 82% of them singletons. V and J are TRBV5-1 and TRBJ1-3; no firm D call. The receptor comes from an elderly woman with acute or convalescent COVID-19. The material sequenced was peripheral blood. CDR3 coding DNA: TGCGCCAGCAGCACCACCGCGGGGTCGGGAGGAAACACCATATATTTT. Protein: CASSTTAGSGGNTIYF.